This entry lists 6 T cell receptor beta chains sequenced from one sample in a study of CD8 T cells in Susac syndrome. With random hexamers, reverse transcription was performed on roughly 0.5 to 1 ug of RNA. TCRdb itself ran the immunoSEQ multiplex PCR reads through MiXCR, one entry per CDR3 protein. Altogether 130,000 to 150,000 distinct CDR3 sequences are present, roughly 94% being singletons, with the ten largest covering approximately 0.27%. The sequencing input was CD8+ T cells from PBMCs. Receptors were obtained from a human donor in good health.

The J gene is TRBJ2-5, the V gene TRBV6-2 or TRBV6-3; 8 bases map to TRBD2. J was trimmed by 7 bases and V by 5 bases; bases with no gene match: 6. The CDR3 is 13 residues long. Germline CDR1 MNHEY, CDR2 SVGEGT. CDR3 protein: CASSPGGDGTQYF. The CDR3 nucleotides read TGTGCCAGCAGTCCGGGAGGGGACGGGACCCAGTACTTC.

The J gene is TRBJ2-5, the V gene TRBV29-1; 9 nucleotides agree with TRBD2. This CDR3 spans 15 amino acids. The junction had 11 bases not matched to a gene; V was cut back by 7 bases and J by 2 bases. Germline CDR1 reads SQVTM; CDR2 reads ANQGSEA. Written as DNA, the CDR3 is TGCAGCGCCTTCGAGCGGGGGGTTTTACAAGAGACCCAGTACTTC. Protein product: CSAFERGVLQETQYF.

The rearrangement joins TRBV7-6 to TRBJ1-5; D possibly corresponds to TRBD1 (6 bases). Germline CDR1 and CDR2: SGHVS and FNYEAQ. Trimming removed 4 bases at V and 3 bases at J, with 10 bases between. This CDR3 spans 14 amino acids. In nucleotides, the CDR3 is TGTGCCAGCAGCTCGGACAGCTACAATCAGCCCCAGCATTTT. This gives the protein CASSSDSYNQPQHF.

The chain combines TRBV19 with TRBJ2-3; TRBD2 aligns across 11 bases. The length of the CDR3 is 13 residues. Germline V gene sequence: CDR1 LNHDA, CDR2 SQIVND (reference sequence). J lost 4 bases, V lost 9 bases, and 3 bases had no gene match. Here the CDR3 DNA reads TGTGCCAGCACACTAGCGGGAGCAGATACGCAGTATTTT. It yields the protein CASTLAGADTQYF.

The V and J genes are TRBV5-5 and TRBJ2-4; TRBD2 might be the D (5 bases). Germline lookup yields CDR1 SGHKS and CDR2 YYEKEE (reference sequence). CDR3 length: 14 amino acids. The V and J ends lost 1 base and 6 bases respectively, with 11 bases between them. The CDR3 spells CASSLTRAGNIQYF. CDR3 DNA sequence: TGTGCCAGCAGCTTGACTAGGGCCGGAAACATTCAGTACTTC.

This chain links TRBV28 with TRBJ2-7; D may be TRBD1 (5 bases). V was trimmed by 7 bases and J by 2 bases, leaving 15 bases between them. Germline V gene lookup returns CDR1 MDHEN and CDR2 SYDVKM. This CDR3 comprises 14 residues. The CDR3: CASTLSQETYEQYF. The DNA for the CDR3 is TGTGCCAGCACCCTATCACAGGAGACCTACGAGCAGTACTTC.